A single sample is the source of the 7 T cell receptor beta chains below, sequenced in a study of metastatic and nonmetastatic thyroid tumors. Among the patients, none had received any treatment before thyroid surgery. TCRdb re-clonotyped the PCR reads through MiXCR. This sample carries under 30,000 clones, about 3.9% of them seen once, and the ten largest clones take roughly a fifth. The sequencing sample was made of blood. These receptors were obtained from a female donor with papillary thyroid cancer or a benign thyroid nodule (not recorded which). Some clones in this sample may be carry-over from other donors' samples.

This clone was picked up many times. The rearrangement joins TRBV18 to TRBJ2-3, with 7 bases aligning to TRBD1. V shed 5 bases, J shed 2 bases, and the junction held 10 bases outside the gene matches. The CDR3 runs 16 residues. Germline V lookup: CDR1 KGHSH, CDR2 LQKENI. The DNA of the CDR3 is TGTGCCAGCTCATTTTACCCGGGACAGAACACAGATACGCAGTATTTT. It codes for CASSFYPGQNTDTQYF.

This clone qualifies as medium-sized. The chain links TRBV5-1 to TRBJ1-1; possibly TRBD1 for D (5 bases). Trimming removed 5 bases from V and 4 bases from J, with 12 bases in between. The CDR3 totals 13 residues. Germline CDR1 reads SGHRS; CDR2 reads YFSETQ. CDR3 bases: TGCGCCAGCAGTACTCTCGGGGGCACTGAAGCTTTCTTT. Encoded protein: CASSTLGGTEAFF.

This clone is medium-sized by share. V usage is TRBV27 and J usage is TRBJ1-2; D is undetermined. CDR3 length: 13 amino acids. V lost 5 bases, J lost 3 bases, and 10 bases lay in between. The germline V gene has CDR1 MNHEY and CDR2 SMNVEV (reference sequence). CDR3 in DNA: TGTGCCAGCAGTCCCCGATCGGACTATGGCTACACCTTC. The encoded protein is CASSPRSDYGYTF.

This clone has ten or more counts. The sample holds other DNA sequences that translate to the same CDR3. The rearrangement joins TRBV20-1 to TRBJ2-3, with D possibly TRBD2 on 6 matching bases. The CDR3 contains 13 residues. Deletions cut 1 base from V and 6 bases from J, with 11 bases between. Germline loops: CDR1 DFQATT, CDR2 SNEGSKA (reference sequence). The CDR3 reads CSARGGGWDTQYF. In DNA, the CDR3 is TGCAGTGCTAGAGGTGGGGGGTGGGATACGCAGTATTTT.

There are many counts of this clone. The chain recombines TRBV12-3 or TRBV12-4 with TRBJ2-3, with 9 bases lining up with TRBD2. The CDR3 spans 16 residues. The ends lost 3 bases at V and 4 bases at J; junction bases unmatched: 8. CDR3 nucleotide sequence: TGTGCCAGCAGTTTCGGCGGACTAGCGATGGCAGATACGCAGTATTTT. It translates to CASSFGGLAMADTQYF.

As to this clone: Given a much more abundant clone one base away, this may be a read error. This chain uses TRBV29-1 with TRBJ1-1; 9 bases are a match to TRBD1. Germline trimming cut 4 bases from V and 7 bases from J; bases unmatched to any gene: 10. Germline V gene lookup returns CDR1 SQVTM and CDR2 ANQGSEA. This CDR3 spans 14 amino acids. The CDR3 DNA follows: TGCAGCGTTGGTCCAACAGGGGGCGCAGGTGAAGCTTTCTTT. It is translated as CSVGPTGGAGEAFF.

This clone was counted ten times or more. V usage is TRBV20-1 and J usage is TRBJ1-3; D not certain. Germline CDR1 reads DFQATT; CDR2 reads SNEGSKA (reference sequence). The germline V and J ends were trimmed by 6 bases and 0 bases, with 12 bases remaining between them. The CDR3 has 14 amino acids. CDR3 sequence reads: CSATRILSGNTIYF. Here the CDR3 DNA reads TGCAGTGCCACACGAATCCTCTCTGGAAACACCATATATTTT.